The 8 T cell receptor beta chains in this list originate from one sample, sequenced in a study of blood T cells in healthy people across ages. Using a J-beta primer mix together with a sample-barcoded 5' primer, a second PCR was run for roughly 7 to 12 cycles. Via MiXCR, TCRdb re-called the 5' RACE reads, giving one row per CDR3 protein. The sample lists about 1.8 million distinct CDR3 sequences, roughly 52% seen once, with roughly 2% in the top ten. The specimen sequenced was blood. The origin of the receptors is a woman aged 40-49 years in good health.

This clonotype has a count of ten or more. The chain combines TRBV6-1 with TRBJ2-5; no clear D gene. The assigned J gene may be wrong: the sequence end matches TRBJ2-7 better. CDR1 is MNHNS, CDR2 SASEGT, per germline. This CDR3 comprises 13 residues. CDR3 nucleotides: TGTGCCAGCGAGTCTACTACTATCTACGAGCAGTACTTC. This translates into CASESTTIYEQYF.

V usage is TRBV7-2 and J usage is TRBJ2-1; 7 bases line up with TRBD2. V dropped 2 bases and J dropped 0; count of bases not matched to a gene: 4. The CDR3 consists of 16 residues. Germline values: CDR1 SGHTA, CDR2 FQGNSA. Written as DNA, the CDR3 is TGTGCCAGCAGCTTAACCACGGGGGGCTCCTACAATGAGCAGTTCTTC. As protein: CASSLTTGGSYNEQFF. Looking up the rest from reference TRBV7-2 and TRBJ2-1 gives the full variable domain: GAGVSQSPSNKVTEKGKDVELRCDPISGHTALYWYRQSLGQGLEFLIYFQGNSAPDKSGLPSDRFSAERTGGSVSTLTIQRTQQEDSAVYLCASSLTTGGSYNEQFFGPGTRLTVL.

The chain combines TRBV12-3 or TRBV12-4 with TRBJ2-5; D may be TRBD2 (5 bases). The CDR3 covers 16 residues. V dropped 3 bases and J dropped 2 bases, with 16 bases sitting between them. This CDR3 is CASSFQNVLAQETQYF. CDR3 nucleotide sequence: TGTGCCAGCAGTTTTCAGAATGTCCTAGCTCAAGAGACCCAGTACTTC.

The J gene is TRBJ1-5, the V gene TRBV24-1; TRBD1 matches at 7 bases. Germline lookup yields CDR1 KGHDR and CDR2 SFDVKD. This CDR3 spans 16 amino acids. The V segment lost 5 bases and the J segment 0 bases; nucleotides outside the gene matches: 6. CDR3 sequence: CATSGAGGVSNQPQHF. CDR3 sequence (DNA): TGTGCCACCAGTGGGGCAGGGGGAGTTAGCAATCAGCCCCAGCATTTT.

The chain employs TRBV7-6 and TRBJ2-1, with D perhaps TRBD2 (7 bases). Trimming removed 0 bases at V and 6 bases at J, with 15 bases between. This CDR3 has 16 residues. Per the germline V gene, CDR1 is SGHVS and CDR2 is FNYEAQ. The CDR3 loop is CASSLAGGGGGNEQFF. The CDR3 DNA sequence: TGTGCCAGCAGCTTAGCGGGGGGCGGGGGAGGCAATGAGCAGTTCTTC.

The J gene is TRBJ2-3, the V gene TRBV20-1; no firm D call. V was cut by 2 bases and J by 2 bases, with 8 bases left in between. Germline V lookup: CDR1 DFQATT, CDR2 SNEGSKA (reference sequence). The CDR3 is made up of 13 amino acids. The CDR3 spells CSARKQFTDTQYF. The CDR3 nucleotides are TGCAGTGCTAGAAAACAGTTCACAGATACGCAGTATTTT.

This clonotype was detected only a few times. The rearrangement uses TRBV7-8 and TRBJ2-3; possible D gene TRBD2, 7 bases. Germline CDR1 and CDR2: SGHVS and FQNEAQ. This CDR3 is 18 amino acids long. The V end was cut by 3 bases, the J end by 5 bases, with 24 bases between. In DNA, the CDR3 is TGTGCCAGCAGCTTCAGAGGGGGGGCCGCTTTAAGTAGAGATACGCAGTATTTT. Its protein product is CASSFRGGAALSRDTQYF. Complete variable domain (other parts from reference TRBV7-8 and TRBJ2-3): GAGVSQSPRYKVAKRGQDVALRCDPISGHVSLFWYQQALGQGPEFLTYFQNEAQLDKSGLPSDRFFAERPEGSVSTLKIQRTQQEDSAVYLCASSFRGGAALSRDTQYFGPGTRLTVL.

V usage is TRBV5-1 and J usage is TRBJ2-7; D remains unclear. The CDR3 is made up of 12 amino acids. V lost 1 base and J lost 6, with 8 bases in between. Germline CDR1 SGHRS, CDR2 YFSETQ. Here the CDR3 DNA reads TGCGCCAGCAGCTTGCCAAAGGGCGAGCAGTACTTC. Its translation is CASSLPKGEQYF. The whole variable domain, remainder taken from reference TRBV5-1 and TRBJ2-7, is KAGVTQTPRYLIKTRGQQVTLSCSPISGHRSVSWYQQTPGQGLQFLFEYFSETQRNKGNFPGRFSGRQFSNSRSEMNVSTLELGDSALYLCASSLPKGEQYFGPGTRLTVT.